These T cell receptor beta chains were read from a single sample in a study of PD-1 blockade in classical Hodgkin lymphoma. Method: immunoSEQ multiplex PCR; TCRdb's copy keeps in-frame clones and lacks some. This sample has about 21,000 clones, with around 85% found just once. Specimen: peripheral blood mononuclear cells (PBMCs), collected before the fourth cycle of nivolumab. The origin of the receptors is a human donor with classical Hodgkin lymphoma. The CDR3 runs from the conserved cysteine through the conserved F or W. The order of the fields is clone size, J gene, D gene, V gene, CDR3 protein, CDR3 DNA. A D gene is named only where the DNA matches it firmly. For some rows the clone size is stated as once, few or many, or as a class when expanded; others skip it.

- TRBJ1-2 - TRBV7-9 CASSFWGYGYTF TGTGCCAGCAGCTTCTGGGGCTATGGCTACACCTTC
- TRBJ2-7 TRBD2 TRBV19 CASTRGLGSYEQYF TGTGCCAGTACCCGGGGACTAGGTTCCTACGAGCAGTACTTC
- TRBJ2-1 TRBD2 TRBV6-5 CASSLVPSGTYNEQFF TGTGCCAGCAGTTTGGTTCCTAGCGGGACTTACAATGAGCAGTTCTTC
- TRBJ1-2 - TRBV6-7 CASSYAQGEGYGYTF TGTGCCAGCAGTTACGCACAGGGAGAGGGTTATGGCTACACCTTC
- TRBJ1-4 TRBD1 TRBV6-1 CASSEGDRFNEKLFF TGTGCCAGCAGTGAAGGGGACAGGTTTAATGAAAAACTGTTTTTT
- TRBJ2-3 TRBD2 TRBV28 CASSFGTSNTDTQYF TGTGCCAGCAGTTTCGGGACTAGCAACACAGATACGCAGTATTTT
- TRBJ2-3 - TRBV7-6 CASSSGGAPGDTQYF TGTGCCAGCAGTTCAGGGGGGGCACCCGGGGATACGCAGTATTTT
- TRBJ1-4 TRBD1 TRBV25-1 CASSGDRRDSDEKLFF TGTGCCAGCAGTGGCGATCGCCGGGACAGCGATGAAAAACTGTTTTTT
- TRBJ2-7 - TRBV7-2 CASTAERGPYEQYF TGTGCCAGCACCGCCGAACGGGGGCCTTACGAGCAGTACTTC
- TRBJ2-1 - TRBV5-6 CASSPLARPYNEQFF TGTGCCAGCAGCCCCTTAGCCCGTCCCTACAATGAGCAGTTCTTC
- TRBJ2-2 TRBD1 TRBV18 CASSPDRVTGELFF TGTGCCAGCTCACCGGACAGGGTCACCGGGGAGCTGTTTTTT
- TRBJ2-7 TRBD1 TRBV27 CASSRWGQGGYEQYF TGTGCCAGCAGTCGATGGGGACAGGGCGGCTACGAGCAGTACTTC
- TRBJ2-1 TRBD1 TRBV29-1 CSVDRGLYNEQFF TGCAGCGTCGACAGGGGGTTATACAATGAGCAGTTCTTC
- TRBJ2-7 TRBD1 TRBV11-2 CASSLGQGLYEQYF TGTGCCAGCAGCTTGGGACAGGGGTTGTACGAGCAGTACTTC
- TRBJ2-5 - TRBV10-3 CATNELVGQETQYF TGTGCCACAAACGAGTTGGTAGGCCAAGAGACCCAGTACTTC
- TRBJ2-7 TRBD1 TRBV5-1 CASSGGDRGHEQYF TGCGCCAGCAGCGGGGGGGACAGGGGCCACGAGCAGTACTTC
- TRBJ2-3 TRBD2 TRBV13 CASSQLAGPLGDTQYF TGTGCCAGCAGCCAACTAGCGGGACCCTTAGGGGATACGCAGTATTTT
- TRBJ1-1 - TRBV10-3 CAIRQTGNTEAFF TGTGCCATCAGGCAGACAGGGAACACTGAAGCTTTCTTT
- TRBJ2-6 - TRBV7-2 CASSFTGTFSGANVLTF TGTGCCAGCAGCTTTACAGGGACCTTCTCTGGGGCCAACGTCCTGACTTTC
- TRBJ2-2 - TRBV28 CASSLYEYGGELFF TGTGCCAGCAGTTTATATGAGTACGGCGGGGAGCTGTTTTTT
- TRBJ2-7 - TRBV28 CASSLSHPGYHEQYF TGTGCCAGCAGTTTATCCCATCCAGGGTACCACGAGCAGTACTTC
few TRBJ1-2 TRBD1 TRBV5-8 CASSFLRDRGRGYGYTF TGTGCCAGCAGCTTCCTCCGGGACAGGGGGCGCGGGTATGGCTACACCTTC
few TRBJ1-2 TRBD1 TRBV9 CASSVATGDSHYGYTF TGTGCCAGCAGCGTAGCTACGGGGGACAGCCACTATGGCTACACCTTC
- TRBJ1-5 TRBD1 TRBV9 CASSGTGVGQPQHF TGTGCCAGCAGCGGTACAGGGGTTGGTCAGCCCCAGCATTTT
- TRBJ1-5 - TRBV2 CASSVSGERQPQHF TGTGCCAGCAGTGTAAGTGGGGAGCGACAGCCCCAGCATTTT
- TRBJ2-4 - TRBV5-1 CASSLSAVAKNIQYF TGCGCCAGCAGCTTGTCAGCAGTAGCCAAAAACATTCAGTACTTC
- TRBJ1-3 - TRBV7-3 CASSLTFGNTIYF TGTGCCAGCAGCTTAACGTTCGGAAACACCATATATTTT
- TRBJ1-5 - TRBV7-9 CASSLGQSNQPQHF TGTGCCAGCAGCTTAGGCCAGTCGAATCAGCCCCAGCATTTT
once TRBJ2-3 - TRBV9 CASSVGGTSWDTQYF TGTGCCAGCAGCGTTGGGGGGACCTCTTGGGATACGCAGTATTTT
- TRBJ2-7 TRBD1 TRBV11-3 CASSSGQGGYEQYF TGTGCCAGCAGCTCGGGACAGGGGGGCTACGAGCAGTACTTC
few TRBJ1-2 TRBD1 TRBV5-4 CASSLGGGSNYGYTF TGTGCCAGCAGCTTGGGAGGGGGCTCAAACTATGGCTACACCTTC
few TRBJ1-5 TRBD1 TRBV6-5 CASSSQGQGPQHF TGTGCCAGCAGTTCACAGGGGCAGGGGCCCCAGCATTTT
- TRBJ1-1 - TRBV7-8 CASSLTGPGTEAFF TGTGCCAGCAGCCTGACTGGGCCCGGCACTGAAGCTTTCTTT
- TRBJ2-3 - TRBV30 CAWTDGSTDTQYF TGTGCCTGGACCGACGGGAGCACAGATACGCAGTATTTT
- TRBJ1-3 - TRBV6-5 CASSYIRGSGNTIYF TGTGCCAGCAGTTACATTCGCGGCTCTGGAAACACCATATATTTT
- TRBJ2-5 - TRBV19 CASSMGETQYF TGTGCCAGTAGTATGGGCGAGACCCAGTACTTC
- TRBJ1-4 - TRBV6-5 CASSYAGRTNEKLFF TGTGCCAGCAGTTACGCGGGGAGAACTAATGAAAAACTGTTTTTT
- TRBJ1-4 TRBD1 TRBV11-2 CASSRGQGALEKLFF TGTGCCAGCAGCCGAGGACAGGGGGCTCTTGAAAAACTGTTTTTT
- TRBJ1-1 - TRBV4-1 CASSQGDTLNTEAFF TGCGCCAGCAGCCAAGGAGACACCTTGAACACTGAAGCTTTCTTT
large TRBJ2-3 - TRBV6-1 CASSDYAGKTDTQYF TGTGCCAGCAGTGATTACGCGGGGAAAACAGATACGCAGTATTTT
- TRBJ2-7 - TRBV7-2 CASSLNPSSRGGDYEQYF TGTGCCAGCAGCTTAAATCCCTCGTCCAGGGGAGGGGACTACGAGCAGTACTTC
- TRBJ1-5 - TRBV27 CASRNAQGQPQHF TGTGCCAGCAGGAATGCTCAGGGACAGCCCCAGCATTTT
once TRBJ2-2 TRBD1 TRBV10-3 CAISERTGSGELFF TGTGCCATCAGTGAAAGGACAGGGTCCGGGGAGCTGTTTTTT
few TRBJ2-7 - TRBV11-2 CASSRGPSYEQYF TGTGCCAGCTCCCGGGGCCCTTCCTACGAGCAGTACTTC
- TRBJ1-3 TRBD1 TRBV16 CASSRGQARNTIYF TGTGCCAGCAGCCGCGGACAGGCGAGGAACACCATATATTTT
- TRBJ2-7 - TRBV4-3 CASSQDYPHGLLEQYF TGCGCCAGCAGCCAAGATTACCCCCACGGACTCCTCGAGCAGTACTTC
- TRBJ1-3 - TRBV7-2 CASSITGTHASGNTIYF TGTGCCAGCAGCATAACCGGGACACACGCCTCTGGAAACACCATATATTTT
- TRBJ2-7 - TRBV7-6 CASSQAGSTGEQYF TGTGCCAGCAGCCAAGCAGGTAGTACCGGCGAGCAGTACTTC
- TRBJ2-7 TRBD1 TRBV6-1 CASSEATGFAYEQYF TGTGCCAGCAGTGAAGCGACAGGGTTCGCCTACGAGCAGTACTTC
- TRBJ2-2 TRBD2 TRBV27 CASSHPGGGDGELFF TGTGCCAGCAGCCACCCCGGCGGGGGTGACGGGGAGCTGTTTTTT
- TRBJ2-2 TRBD2 TRBV7-8 CASSLRRLAGDTGELFF TGTGCCAGCAGCTTACGGAGACTAGCGGGAGACACCGGGGAGCTGTTTTTT
few TRBJ1-2 - TRBV10-3 CAIRNYGYTF TGTGCCATCCGGAACTATGGCTACACCTTC
- TRBJ2-3 - TRBV7-3 CATRLDPSTDTQYF TGTGCAACCCGTCTGGACCCGAGCACAGATACGCAGTATTTT
- TRBJ1-2 - TRBV5-6 CASSLRVLNYGYTF TGTGCCAGCAGCTTGCGAGTCCTCAACTATGGCTACACCTTC
- TRBJ2-3 - TRBV30 CAHGGTDTQYF TGTGCCCATGGGGGGACAGATACGCAGTATTTT